These T cell receptor beta chains were read from a single sample in a study of graft-versus-host responses after intestinal transplantation. Generated by immunoSEQ multiplex PCR, the TCRdb table keeps only in-frame clones and is missing some. The data contain 50,000 or so clones, under 95% of them singletons. The sequencing used PBMCs, collected around 120 days after intestinal transplantation. Receptor source: a human patient who received an intestinal transplant, so some T cells may come from the graft donor. CDR3s include the opening cysteine and the closing phenylalanine or tryptophan. Each record gives: J gene, clone size, D gene, V gene, CDR3 DNA, CDR3 protein. D genes are given only for firm matches. Clone sizes are given selectively: once, few, many, or a class where the clone is expanded.

TRBJ1-1,-,-,TRBV25-1,TGTGCCAGCAGTGAATGGGGCATTGGGACTGAAGCTTTCTTT,CASSEWGIGTEAFF
TRBJ2-7,few,TRBD2,TRBV27,TGTGCCAGCAGTCGGGGGGACCGCCCATCCTACGAGCAGTACTTC,CASSRGDRPSYEQYF
TRBJ2-3,-,-,TRBV5-6,TGTGCCAGCAGCTTGTGGCAGGCTAACACAGATACGCAGTATTTT,CASSLWQANTDTQYF
TRBJ2-7,-,-,TRBV10-2,TGCGCCAGCAAACCGGGCGTCAGCTCCTACGAGCAGTACTTC,CASKPGVSSYEQYF
TRBJ2-4,-,-,TRBV29-1,TGCAGCGTTTGGGGCGCCAAAAACATTCAGTACTTC,CSVWGAKNIQYF
TRBJ2-7,once,-,TRBV27,TGTGCCAGCATGGGGGGCACCTACGAGCAGTACTTC,CASMGGTYEQYF
TRBJ1-6,-,-,TRBV6-6,TGTGCCAGCAGGGCGGGACGTGCTTATAATTCACCCCTCCACTTT,CASRAGRAYNSPLHF
TRBJ1-2,once,-,TRBV2,TGTGCCAGCAGTGAAGCGGGCAGCTACTATGGCTACACCTTC,CASSEAGSYYGYTF
TRBJ2-7,-,-,TRBV19,TGTGCCAGTAAGAGGCAGGCGGCAGGGGCCCCGAGCGAGCAGTACTTC,CASKRQAAGAPSEQYF
TRBJ2-7,-,-,TRBV7-6,TGTGCCAGCAGCTTAGAGGCGGGAATGAAACTAAGCGAGCAGTACTTC,CASSLEAGMKLSEQYF